The entry below gives a single TCR beta chain sequence along with its context. Some clones are missing from TCRdb's copy, which holds only in-frame ones; the method was immunoSEQ multiplex PCR. This table has about 120,000 clones, about nine tenths appearing once. These data come from a study of T cell clones after liver transplantation. Study overall: Without induction therapy, subjects received standard immunosuppression until 12-24 months post-transplant. Samples came pre-transplant, pre-randomization before withdrawal, and post-randomization after withdrawal ended.

Germline values: CDR1 LNHDA, CDR2 SQIVND (reference sequence). Trimming took 3 bases from V and 3 from J, leaving 9 bases between them. This CDR3 comprises 14 residues. The J gene is TRBJ1-5, the V gene TRBV19; D is perhaps TRBD1 (6 bases). This TCR was sampled from a human patient who received a liver transplant. Among the T cells, some may be from the graft donor. Sample: CD4+ T cells from blood, taken 12 months after liver transplant. The CDR3 reads CASSIGTNNQPQHF. The DNA for the CDR3 is TGTGCCAGTAGTATTGGGACAAACAATCAGCCCCAGCATTTT.